The source of this T cell receptor (beta chain) is a study of T cells in Graves' hyperthyroidism and ophthalmopathy. Amplified regions were TCR beta CDR3 sequences from RNA transcripts. HTBI primers were the set used in a first-round RT-PCR of the TCR CDR3. TCRdb fed the multiplex PCR reads into MiXCR, producing one record per CDR3 protein. The table has approximately 510,000 distinct CDR3 sequences, about 20% seen once; the top ten hold approximately 26%. Uncontrolled infection, other autoimmune disease, pregnancy or lactation excluded patients. Sequencing input: blood. The clonotype comes from a man between 18 and 29 years old with Graves' hyperthyroidism.

The CDR3 loop reads CASSQATGTTYEQYF. As DNA, the CDR3 is TGCGCCAGCAGCCAGGCGACAGGGACCACCTACGAGCAGTACTTC. V usage is TRBV4-1 and J usage is TRBJ2-7, with TRBD1 matching over 7 bases. The CDR3 loop spans 15 amino acids. With V trimmed by 3 bases and J by 2 bases, 7 bases remained unmatched. Germline CDR1 MGHRA, CDR2 YSYEKL.